The sequence of this TCR beta chain was determined in a study of human T cells and chemical hapten exposure. Turning to this clonotype: Its specificity is not known.

The time point was: patch test 3, about 24 weeks after DPC sensitization. Noted treatment: therapeutic diphenylcyclopropenone sensitization with weekly scalp DPC. Library preparation tagged each individual cDNA molecule with a unique molecular identifier. Per the original methods: A per-sample median of roughly 96,000 TCRs was observed, with a range of roughly 20,000 to 750,000. TCRdb reprocessed the RACE reads with MiXCR, giving one entry per CDR3 protein. For this entry, the V and J calls and clone size follow TCRdb and not the study's own pipeline. The sample records over 150,000 distinct CDR3 sequences, roughly 26% being singletons. Trimming took 5 bases from V and 4 from J, leaving 15 bases between them. Germline V gives CDR1 MNHEY, CDR2 SMNVEV (reference sequence). CDR3 length: 14 amino acids. The study's findings and limits: Patch test score was positively correlated with the counts of PT1 expanded TCRs.

The receptor's source is a woman aged 18-30 years with alopecia areata. Some clones in this sample may be carry-over from other donors' samples. The sample in question was whole blood, obtained in connection with sensitization to the hapten diphenylcyclopropenone (DPC). The chain uses TRBV27 and TRBJ2-7; D is possibly TRBD1 (6 bases). The CDR3 sequence is CASSTPNRDYEQYF. DNA of the CDR3: TGTGCCAGCAGTACGCCAAACAGGGATTACGAGCAGTACTTC.